The 18 T cell receptor beta chains listed next were all sequenced from one sample in a study of Graves' ophthalmopathy and Graves' hyperthyroidism. RNA transcripts were the template, and TCR beta CDR3 regions were amplified from them. First-round RT-PCR with HTBI primers preceded a second-round multiplex PCR. MiXCR, applied by TCRdb to the multiplex PCR reads, yields one record per CDR3 protein. The data contain hundreds of thousands of distinct CDR3 sequences, about 15% of them singletons. Sequenced: blood. The receptors originated from a woman aged 25 to 45 with Graves' ophthalmopathy.

The table lists this clonotype with many counts. The chain is built from TRBV20-1 and TRBJ1-6; 11 bases map to TRBD1. J lost 6 bases, V lost 6 bases, and 13 bases had no gene match. The CDR3 has 17 amino acids. The germline V gene encodes CDR1 DFQATT and CDR2 SNEGSKA (reference sequence). In nucleotides, the CDR3 is TGCAGTGCAATCCGGCTTAGGACAGGGGGCTCTAATTCACCCCTCCACTTT. Translation: CSAIRLRTGGSNSPLHF.

This clonotype was observed at least ten times. V usage is TRBV5-1 and J usage is TRBJ1-2, with 9 bases that match TRBD1. CDR1 and CDR2 (germline): SGHRS, YFSETQ. CDR3 length: 17 amino acids. J lost 0 bases, V lost 5 bases, and 11 bases had no gene match. CDR3 bases: TGCGCCAGCAGACCGGGACAGGGACCAGATCCTAACTATGGCTACACCTTC. Its translation is CASRPGQGPDPNYGYTF.

This clonotype was detected many times. The chain carries TRBV12-3 or TRBV12-4 and TRBJ1-1; D not resolved. The V gene lost 6 bases and the J gene lost 2 bases, with 19 bases spanning the gap. The CDR3 length is 16 residues. CDR3 nucleotide sequence: TGTGCCAGCAGATTCACCGAAGTAGGGAGCAACACTGAAGCTTTCTTT. Encoded protein: CASRFTEVGSNTEAFF.

The table lists this clonotype with many counts. V is TRBV12-3 or TRBV12-4 and J is TRBJ2-2; D gene unclear. This CDR3 contains 12 residues. With 8 bases removed from V and 6 bases from J, the gap between germline ends came to 10 bases. The CDR3 DNA follows: TGTGCCAGCCAACGTGTTCCCGGGGAGCTGTTTTTT. Translation: CASQRVPGELFF.

This clonotype has a count of ten or more. V usage is TRBV30 and J usage is TRBJ2-7, with 8 bases fitting TRBD1. After removal of 5 bases from V and 6 bases from J, the junction contained 6 bases not matched to a gene. Germline CDR1 GTSNPN, CDR2 SVGIG (reference sequence). This CDR3 spans 12 amino acids. The CDR3 spells CAWGQGNREQYF. The CDR3 DNA reads TGTGCCTGGGGACAGGGAAACCGCGAGCAGTACTTC.

This chain joins TRBV27 and TRBJ2-5, with TRBD1 identical over 8 bases. Germline V gene lookup returns CDR1 MNHEY and CDR2 SMNVEV (reference sequence). J lost 3 bases, V lost 8 bases, and 11 bases had no gene match. The CDR3 runs 15 residues. The CDR3 region is CASSPNPGQEETQYF. The DNA for the CDR3 is TGTGCCAGCTCACCTAATCCGGGACAGGAAGAGACCCAGTACTTC.

This clonotype appeared many times. The V call is TRBV28, the J call TRBJ2-7; the match to TRBD2 covers 10 bases. The CDR3 extends over 16 amino acids. Trimming at V came to 4 bases and at J to 2 bases, leaving 8 bases not matched to a gene. Germline loops: CDR1 MDHEN, CDR2 SYDVKM. Here the CDR3 reads CASSSSSGGLTYEQYF. Written as DNA, the CDR3 is TGTGCCAGCAGTTCTTCTAGCGGGGGCCTGACCTACGAGCAGTACTTC.

The V gene is TRBV7-8, the J gene TRBJ1-1, with D possibly being TRBD1 (5 bases). This CDR3 has 15 residues. Trimming shortened V by 0 bases and J by 8 bases, and 16 bases separated the two germline ends. CDR1 and CDR2 from the germline V gene are SGHVS and FQNEAQ. CDR3 region: CASSLARTRIFEAFF. The DNA of the CDR3 is TGTGCCAGCAGCTTAGCAAGGACAAGAATTTTCGAAGCTTTCTTT. The full variable domain, rest sourced from reference TRBV7-8 and TRBJ1-1, is GAGVSQSPRYKVAKRGQDVALRCDPISGHVSLFWYQQALGQGPEFLTYFQNEAQLDKSGLPSDRFFAERPEGSVSTLKIQRTQQEDSAVYLCASSLARTRIFEAFFGQGTRLTVV.

V is TRBV30 and J is TRBJ2-5, with unresolved D. The length of the CDR3 is 11 residues. CDR1 is GTSNPN, CDR2 SVGIG, per germline (reference sequence). V was clipped by 4 bases and J by 4 bases, with 7 bases between them. The CDR3: CAWTTGETQYF. In DNA form, the CDR3 reads TGTGCCTGGACGACTGGAGAGACCCAGTACTTC.

A few counts support this clonotype. The J gene is TRBJ2-4, the V gene TRBV29-1; weak D call: TRBD1 (5 bases). Germline CDR1 and CDR2: SQVTM and ANQGSEA. The V and J ends lost 4 bases and 6 bases respectively, with 10 bases between them. This CDR3 is 12 amino acids long. CDR3 amino acids: CSVVMQGNIQYF. CDR3 nucleotide sequence: TGCAGCGTTGTAATGCAGGGAAACATTCAGTACTTC.

This clonotype has a count of ten or more. The gene calls are TRBV7-8 and TRBJ2-7; D unclear. Trimming removed 4 bases at V and 6 bases at J, with 16 bases between. Germline CDR1 and CDR2: SGHVS and FQNEAQ. This CDR3 contains 14 residues. This CDR3 is CASSSYPLSGEQYF. For the CDR3, the DNA is TGTGCCAGCAGCTCTTATCCTCTCTCGGGCGAGCAGTACTTC.

This clonotype was counted at least ten times. V and J are TRBV6-5 and TRBJ2-4; 9 bases align to TRBD1. CDR1 is MNHEY, CDR2 SVGAGI, per germline. The length of the CDR3 is 17 residues. V dropped 2 bases and J dropped 2; count of bases not matched to a gene: 7. Here the CDR3 DNA reads TGTGCCAGCAGTTACCGGACAGGGGCAGGCTCCAAAAACATTCAGTACTTC. Residues: CASSYRTGAGSKNIQYF.

V and J are TRBV10-3 and TRBJ2-1; the match to TRBD2 covers 7 bases. The CDR3 covers 14 residues. The V and J ends lost 3 bases and 14 bases, in that order; junction bases with no gene match: 13. The V gene's germline CDR1 is ENHRY and CDR2 SYGVKD. The CDR3 loop reads CAISETPAGELKFF. The DNA of the CDR3 is TGTGCCATCAGTGAAACCCCCGCGGGAGAATTGAAGTTCTTC.

Only a few counts were recorded for this clonotype. The genes are TRBV5-1 and TRBJ1-5; TRBD1 is a possible D gene (6 bases). Germline loops: CDR1 SGHRS, CDR2 YFSETQ. Trimming left V 4 bases short and J 7 bases short, with 18 bases between. The CDR3 sequence is 15 residues long. This CDR3 reads CASSPGGGAGQPQHF. In DNA, the CDR3 is TGCGCCAGCAGCCCCGGCGGGGGGGCTGGACAGCCCCAGCATTTT.

CDR3 DNA sequence: TGTGCCAGCTCCCGACAGTTCCCGGAGACCCAGTACTTC. Protein: CASSRQFPETQYF. The chain recombines TRBV18 with TRBJ2-5; tentative D call: TRBD1 (5 bases). The V and J ends lost 6 bases and 5 bases respectively, with 13 bases between them. Germline CDR1 is KGHSH and CDR2 is LQKENI. This CDR3 has 13 amino acids.

In this sample, this clonotype turned up many times. This sequence joins TRBV20-1 and TRBJ2-5; 10 bases map to TRBD2. The CDR3 loop spans 13 amino acids. J lost 5 bases, V lost 6 bases, and 6 bases had no gene match. The germline V gene encodes CDR1 DFQATT and CDR2 SNEGSKA (reference sequence). The CDR3 bases are TGCAGTGCACAACTAGCGGGGCTCGAGACCCAGTACTTC. It codes for CSAQLAGLETQYF.

The chain recombines TRBV28 with TRBJ2-5, with D perhaps assigned TRBD1 or TRBD2 (5 bases each). The CDR3 runs to 13 residues. From germline, CDR1 is MDHEN and CDR2 SYDVKM. The V end was cut by 3 bases, the J end by 7 bases, with 12 bases between. CDR3 in DNA: TGTGCCAGCAGTTTTCGGGGACCCGGGACCCAGTACTTC. It encodes CASSFRGPGTQYF.

This clonotype was seen at least ten times. The chain joins TRBV20-1 to TRBJ2-7; a possible D gene is TRBD2 (6 bases). Per germline, CDR1 DFQATT and CDR2 SNEGSKA (reference sequence). This CDR3 has 14 residues. V lost 0 bases and J 0 bases, leaving 9 bases between the germline ends. As DNA, the CDR3 is TGCAGTGCTAGAGATCGGGACTTCTCCTACGAGCAGTACTTC. It specifies CSARDRDFSYEQYF.